The 10 T cell receptor beta chains below come from one sample, sequenced in a study of blood T cell repertoires in COVID-19. Measured with immunoSEQ multiplex PCR; TCRdb has only the in-frame clones, and not every one. The data show about 44,000 clones, approximately 81% seen once. Sequencing was performed on peripheral blood. These receptors all come from a woman aged 65 to 85 with acute or convalescent COVID-19.

The table lists this clone with a count of one. The chain is built from TRBV27 and TRBJ1-4; 7 bases align to TRBD1. The CDR3 is 15 residues long. Germline V lookup: CDR1 MNHEY, CDR2 SMNVEV (reference sequence). The V segment lost 4 bases and the J segment 4 bases; nucleotides outside the gene matches: 6. The CDR3 sequence is CASSSPGQNNEKLFF. The CDR3 DNA reads TGTGCCAGCAGTTCACCGGGACAGAATAATGAAAAACTGTTTTTT.

V and J are TRBV6-2 or TRBV6-3 and TRBJ2-5; D is uncertain. CDR1 and CDR2 from the germline V gene are MNHEY and SVGEGT. The V and J ends lost 5 bases and 0 bases respectively, with 10 bases between them. The CDR3 covers 14 residues. Written as DNA, the CDR3 is TGTGCCAGCAGTAGACGGGTGTACCAAGAGACCCAGTACTTC. It codes for CASSRRVYQETQYF.

The chain carries TRBV6-6 and TRBJ1-1; 7 nucleotides agree with TRBD1. CDR3 length: 14 amino acids. Trimming took 6 bases from V and 11 from J; bases not matched to a gene: 15. Germline values: CDR1 MNHNY, CDR2 SVGAGI (reference sequence). The CDR3, as DNA: TGTGCCAGCAGAAGGACAGGTCAGGTGTTAGGTGCTTTCTTT. Translating it yields CASRRTGQVLGAFF.

The chain carries TRBV9 and TRBJ2-7; 7 bases align to TRBD1. The CDR3 has 12 amino acids. The V and J ends lost 7 bases and 6 bases, in that order; junction bases with no gene match: 7. Germline assignment: CDR1 SGDLS and CDR2 YYNGEE. CDR3 amino acids: CASGTGEFEQYF. DNA of the CDR3: TGTGCCAGCGGAACAGGGGAATTCGAGCAGTACTTC.

The chain couples TRBV27 to TRBJ2-1; possible D gene TRBD2, 6 bases. V shed 1 base and J shed 1 base, with 14 bases lying between them. Germline V gives CDR1 MNHEY, CDR2 SMNVEV (reference sequence). The CDR3 spans 17 residues. Written as DNA, the CDR3 is TGTGCCAGCAGTTTATATTACGCGGGACGGTCCTACAATGAGCAGTTCTTC. This gives the protein CASSLYYAGRSYNEQFF.

V and J are TRBV29-1 and TRBJ1-4; 9 positions agree with TRBD1. The CDR3 is 15 amino acids. V trimming: 3 bases; J trimming: 8 bases; junction bases outside the gene matches: 10. The germline CDR1 and CDR2 sequences are SQVTM and ANQGSEA. The CDR3 bases are TGCAGCGTTGAGAGGCTCAGGGACAGGGACGAAAAACTGTTTTTT. Amino acids: CSVERLRDRDEKLFF.

The chain couples TRBV2 to TRBJ2-3; TRBD1 agrees at 10 bases. Germline CDR1 is SNHLY and CDR2 is FYNNEI. The CDR3 contains 16 residues. V trimming: 5 bases; J trimming: 3 bases; junction bases outside the gene matches: 8. CDR3 region: CASSTGTGEMTDTQYF. In DNA, the CDR3 is TGTGCCAGCAGTACCGGGACAGGGGAAATGACAGATACGCAGTATTTT.

This chain joins TRBV29-1 and TRBJ1-1, with 11 bases identical to TRBD1. The length of the CDR3 is 13 residues. Per germline, CDR1 SQVTM and CDR2 ANQGSEA. Trimming at V came to 6 bases and at J to 4 bases, leaving 4 bases not matched to a gene. The CDR3 reads CSVDRGRGTEAFF. The CDR3 nucleotides are TGCAGCGTGGACAGGGGGCGAGGCACTGAAGCTTTCTTT.

The chain links TRBV5-1 to TRBJ1-1; D is ambiguous. Looked up from germline, CDR1 is SGHRS and CDR2 is YFSETQ. This CDR3 is built from 11 residues. V was trimmed by 2 bases and J by 8 bases, leaving 7 bases between them. The CDR3 DNA sequence: TGCGCCAGCAGCTTCTCGGGGGAAGCTTTCTTT. It translates to CASSFSGEAFF.

In DNA form, the CDR3 reads TGCAGCGTTCAGGATGGCTACACCTTC. Translating gives CSVQDGYTF. The chain links TRBV29-1 to TRBJ1-2, with no clear D. CDR1 and CDR2 (germline): SQVTM, ANQGSEA. V lost 5 bases to trimming and J lost 6 bases, with 4 bases between them. The CDR3 has 9 amino acids.